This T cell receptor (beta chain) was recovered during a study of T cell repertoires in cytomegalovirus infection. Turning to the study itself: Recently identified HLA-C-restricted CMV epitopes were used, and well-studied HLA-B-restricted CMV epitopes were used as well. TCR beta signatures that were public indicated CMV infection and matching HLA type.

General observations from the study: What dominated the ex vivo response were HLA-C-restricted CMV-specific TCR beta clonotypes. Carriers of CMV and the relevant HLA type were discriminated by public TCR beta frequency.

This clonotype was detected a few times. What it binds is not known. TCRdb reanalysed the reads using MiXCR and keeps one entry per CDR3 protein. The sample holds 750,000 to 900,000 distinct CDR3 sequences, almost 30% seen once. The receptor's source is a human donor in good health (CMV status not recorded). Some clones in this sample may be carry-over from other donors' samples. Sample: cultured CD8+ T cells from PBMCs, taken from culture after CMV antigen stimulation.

The CDR3 sequence: CASRFQGQGSTGELFF. The CDR3 DNA follows: TGTGCCAGCAGGTTTCAGGGACAGGGGTCCACCGGGGAGCTGTTTTTT. The J gene is TRBJ2-2, the V gene TRBV7-9; TRBD1 aligns across 10 bases. J lost 4 bases, V lost 6 bases, and 8 bases had no gene match. The CDR3 has 16 amino acids. CDR1 is SEHNR, CDR2 FQNEAQ, per germline (reference sequence).